Listed below are T cell receptor beta chains from one sample, sequenced in a study of blood T cell repertoires in COVID-19. The method was immunoSEQ multiplex PCR; TCRdb's version includes in-frame clones alone and lacks a portion of them. Altogether approximately 150,000 clones are present, over 70% being singletons, with the ten largest covering less than 20%. The specimen was peripheral blood. All receptors come from a woman aged 70-85 years who had recovered from COVID-19. Both conserved end residues are trimmed from each CDR3. Each record gives: CDR3 length, V gene, CDR3 protein.

13,TRBV7-2,ASSARGIYNSPLH
13,TRBV7-3,ASSLGAGGYNEQF
13,TRBV4-2,ASSQWQAMNTEAF
12,TRBV5-5,ASSFGQGNYEQY
12,TRBV27,ASSLGAYTGELF
12,TRBV9,ASSGKGGPDTQY
11,TRBV2,ASTVDRNTEAF
12,TRBV7-9,ASSLNGAQETQY
13,TRBV5-1,ASSPDMGREETQY
14,TRBV11-2,ASSALGQGQNTEAF
14,TRBV11-3,ASSLGASRSTDTQY
11,TRBV7-9,ASSPQGGSGYT
9,TRBV29-1,SVGPSGEQY
11,TRBV7-3,ASSPGQGGEQF
12,TRBV2,ASRPGGDRGEQY
13,TRBV7-3,ASSLTAGGNTEAF
14,TRBV6-5,ASSYRSDIYTGELF
15,TRBV18,ASSPKNPGATNEKLF
12,TRBV5-1,ASSLALGAYEQY
14,TRBV28,ASIPGGVEGENTIY
11,TRBV5-8,ASSLVGQPPQH
12,TRBV19,ASSPRGVRNEQF
12,TRBV7-9,ASSLGRGETEAF
12,TRBV12-5,ASGPDRESSPLH
9,TRBV3-1/TRBV3-2,ASSYGGEQY
15,TRBV6-2/TRBV6-3,ASSALPLRDKRYEQY